This T cell receptor (beta chain) was profiled in a study of control samples from healthy donors and cancer patients. CDR1 is SGHRS, CDR2 YFSETQ, per germline. The CDR3 contains 16 residues. The junction had 7 bases not matched to a gene; V was cut back by 0 bases and J by 1 base. The assay was immunoSEQ multiplex PCR, and TCRdb's table has in-frame clones only and misses some. The sample has 53,000 or so clones; roughly 90% are singletons. The sequenced sample consisted of PBMCs. The V and J genes are TRBV5-1 and TRBJ2-7; 7 bases are a match to TRBD1. The receptor comes from a man aged 55 to 69 with head and neck cancer. The CDR3 here is CASSLESGQQSYEQYF. As DNA, the CDR3 is TGCGCCAGCAGCTTGGAGTCGGGACAGCAATCCTACGAGCAGTACTTC.